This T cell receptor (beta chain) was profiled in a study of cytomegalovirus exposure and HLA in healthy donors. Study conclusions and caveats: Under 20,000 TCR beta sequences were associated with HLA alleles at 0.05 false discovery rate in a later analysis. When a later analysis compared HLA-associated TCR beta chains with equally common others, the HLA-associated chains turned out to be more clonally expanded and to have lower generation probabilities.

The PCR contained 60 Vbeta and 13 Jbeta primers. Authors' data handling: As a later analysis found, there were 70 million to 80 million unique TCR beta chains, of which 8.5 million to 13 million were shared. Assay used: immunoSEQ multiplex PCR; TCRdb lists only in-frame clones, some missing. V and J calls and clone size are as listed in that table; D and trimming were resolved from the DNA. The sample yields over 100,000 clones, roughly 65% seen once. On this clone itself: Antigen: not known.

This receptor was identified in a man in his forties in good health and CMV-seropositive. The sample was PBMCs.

CDR3 DNA: TGTGCCAGCAGCCCAGGGTACGGAACTGAAGCTTTCTTT. Encoded protein: CASSPGYGTEAFF. The chain links TRBV9 to TRBJ1-1; perhaps TRBD1 as D (5 bases). CDR1 and CDR2 from the germline V gene are SGDLS and YYNGEE. Trimming shortened V by 4 bases and J by 5 bases, and 12 bases separated the two germline ends. The CDR3 totals 13 residues.